A single sample is the source of the 15 T cell receptor beta chains below, sequenced in a study of CD8 T cells in ankylosing spondylitis. MiXCR was run by TCRdb on the 5' RACE reads, yielding one entry per CDR3 protein. The repertoire consists of about 250,000 distinct CDR3 sequences, with under 35% occurring once and the leading ten covering about 4%. The sequencing sample was made of blood, either unsorted or a sorted T cell fraction (not recorded which). The receptor set was obtained from a male donor with ankylosing spondylitis or in good health (not recorded which).

The DNA for the CDR3 is TGCAGTGCTAGGGATCGATACTCAGGGACCCTCTCTGGAAACACCATATATTTT. This sequence encodes CSARDRYSGTLSGNTIYF. The gene calls are TRBV20-1 and TRBJ1-3, with D possibly matching TRBD1 (5 bases). The CDR3 runs 18 residues. The germline V gene encodes CDR1 DFQATT and CDR2 SNEGSKA (reference sequence). V lost 3 bases and J lost 0, with 21 bases in between.

The chain couples TRBV10-3 to TRBJ1-2, with 9 bases aligning to TRBD1. CDR1 is ENHRY and CDR2 is SYGVKD in the germline V gene. Trimming removed 6 bases from V and 8 bases from J; junction bases left unmatched: 4. CDR3 size: 12 residues. For the CDR3, the DNA is TGTGCCATCAGAACGGGACAGGGAGGCTACACCTTC. Protein: CAIRTGQGGYTF.

This chain joins TRBV20-1 and TRBJ2-5, with unresolved D. Per germline, CDR1 DFQATT and CDR2 SNEGSKA (reference sequence). V gave up 6 bases and J gave up 4 bases, with 12 bases separating them. The CDR3 is 12 residues long. The CDR3 coding sequence is TGCAGTGCCCGTCTAGAACTAGAGACCCAGTACTTC. Amino acid sequence: CSARLELETQYF.

This clonotype was counted a few times. In DNA, the CDR3 is TGTGCCACCAAGTCGGGACACAGCGTAGATACGCAGTATTTT. As protein: CATKSGHSVDTQYF. The V and J genes are TRBV12-3 or TRBV12-4 and TRBJ2-3, with D possibly matching TRBD1 (6 bases). Trimming shortened V by 10 bases and J by 5 bases, and 19 bases separated the two germline ends. The CDR3 length is 14 residues.

This clonotype has more than one count but fewer than ten. This rearrangement joins TRBV5-1 to TRBJ2-2, with D perhaps matching TRBD1 (6 bases). The CDR3 sequence is 17 residues long. CDR1 and CDR2 from the germline V gene are SGHRS and YFSETQ. V shed 0 bases and J shed 7 bases, with 19 bases lying between them. CDR3 sequence reads: CASSLEARAGVNGELFF. The CDR3 DNA reads TGCGCCAGCAGCTTGGAGGCTCGGGCAGGGGTTAACGGGGAGCTGTTTTTT.

The chain uses TRBV5-1 and TRBJ2-3; D gene ambiguous. V was trimmed by 1 base and J by 0 bases, leaving 6 bases between them. Germline CDR1 SGHRS, CDR2 YFSETQ. The CDR3 consists of 14 residues. In nucleotides, the CDR3 is TGCGCCAGCAGCTTGAAGTCTAGCACAGATACGCAGTATTTT. It translates to CASSLKSSTDTQYF.

The chain recombines TRBV7-9 with TRBJ2-7, with 8 bases that match TRBD2. Germline values: CDR1 SEHNR, CDR2 FQNEAQ (reference sequence). V lost 2 bases to trimming and J lost 4 bases; unmatched junction nucleotides: 10. The CDR3 loop spans 16 amino acids. This CDR3 reads CASSLPGGAGLYEQYF. In DNA form, the CDR3 reads TGTGCCAGCAGCTTACCCGGGGGGGCCGGTTTATACGAGCAGTACTTC.

This clonotype occurred many times. CDR3 nucleotides: TGCAGTGCTAGAGATCTGGCGGGGGCGACCTACGAGCAGTACTTC. Its translation: CSARDLAGATYEQYF. The genes are TRBV20-1 and TRBJ2-7; TRBD2 might be the D (7 bases). V gave up 0 bases and J gave up 2 bases, with 14 bases separating them. CDR3 length: 15 residues. CDR1 is DFQATT and CDR2 is SNEGSKA in the germline V gene (reference sequence).

This chain uses TRBV7-8 with TRBJ2-2; 7 bases agree with TRBD2. Unmatched junction bases numbered 7, after V lost 5 bases and J lost 4 bases. Germline values: CDR1 SGHVS, CDR2 FQNEAQ. This CDR3 region has 15 residues. This chain's CDR3 is CASSERGSGTGELFF. The CDR3, as DNA: TGTGCCAGCAGCGAGCGGGGTTCGGGCACCGGGGAGCTGTTTTTT.

Only a few counts were recorded for this clonotype. The chain combines TRBV5-6 with TRBJ2-3; D perhaps matches TRBD2 (7 bases). The V end lost 3 bases, the J end lost 8 bases, and 28 bases lay between the germline ends. The CDR3 has 18 amino acids. Germline CDR1 SGHDT, CDR2 YYEEEE. CDR3 DNA sequence: TGTGCCAGCAGCTCCAGGGATGTCTGGGGGGGCCTGGGTAGTACGCAGTATTTT. It is translated as CASSSRDVWGGLGSTQYF.

The chain employs TRBV20-1 and TRBJ2-4; unclear D gene. Trimming shortened V by 5 bases and J by 7 bases, and 24 bases separated the two germline ends. Germline V gene sequence: CDR1 DFQATT, CDR2 SNEGSKA (reference sequence). This CDR3 region has 16 residues. CDR3 coding DNA: TGCAGTGCTGCAATAGGCCGGTCAAACAGTCGGAACATTCAGTACTTC. It specifies CSAAIGRSNSRNIQYF.

The chain is built from TRBV6-1 and TRBJ2-7; a weak D match, TRBD1 (8 bases). Germline V gives CDR1 MNHNS, CDR2 SASEGT. V lost 6 bases and J lost 6, with 18 bases in between. This CDR3 region has 14 residues. CDR3 nucleotide sequence: TGTGCCAGCAGCCAAAACAGGGGGGGTGGCGAGCAGTACTTC. Translated, it gives CASSQNRGGGEQYF.

The chain couples TRBV5-1 to TRBJ1-6; 8 bases align to TRBD1. The length of the CDR3 is 14 residues. Germline V CDR1 and CDR2: SGHRS, YFSETQ. The trim removed 6 bases at V and 8 bases at J, leaving 7 bases unmatched. The CDR3 nucleotides read TGCGCCAGCAACCCAGGGGGCGACTATTCACCCCTCCACTTT. Translation gives CASNPGGDYSPLHF. The variable domain in full, completed from reference TRBV5-1 and TRBJ1-6, reads KAGVTQTPRYLIKTRGQQVTLSCSPISGHRSVSWYQQTPGQGLQFLFEYFSETQRNKGNFPGRFSGRQFSNSRSEMNVSTLELGDSALYLCASNPGGDYSPLHFGNGTRLTVT.

The gene calls are TRBV12-3 or TRBV12-4 and TRBJ2-5; D gene unclear. Trimming removed 3 bases from V and 2 bases from J, with 10 bases in between. The CDR3 has 14 amino acids. The CDR3 nucleotides read TGTGCCAGCAGTTTCGCGTTGCTTCAAGAGACCCAGTACTTC. Protein: CASSFALLQETQYF.

This rearrangement joins TRBV6-5 to TRBJ2-7; D not resolved. Trimming took off 2 bases at V and 3 bases at J, with 11 bases between the two ends. Germline values: CDR1 MNHEY, CDR2 SVGAGI. The CDR3 has 14 amino acids. The CDR3: CASSYVGAGYEQYF. The CDR3 DNA is TGTGCCAGCAGTTACGTTGGCGCAGGCTACGAGCAGTACTTC.